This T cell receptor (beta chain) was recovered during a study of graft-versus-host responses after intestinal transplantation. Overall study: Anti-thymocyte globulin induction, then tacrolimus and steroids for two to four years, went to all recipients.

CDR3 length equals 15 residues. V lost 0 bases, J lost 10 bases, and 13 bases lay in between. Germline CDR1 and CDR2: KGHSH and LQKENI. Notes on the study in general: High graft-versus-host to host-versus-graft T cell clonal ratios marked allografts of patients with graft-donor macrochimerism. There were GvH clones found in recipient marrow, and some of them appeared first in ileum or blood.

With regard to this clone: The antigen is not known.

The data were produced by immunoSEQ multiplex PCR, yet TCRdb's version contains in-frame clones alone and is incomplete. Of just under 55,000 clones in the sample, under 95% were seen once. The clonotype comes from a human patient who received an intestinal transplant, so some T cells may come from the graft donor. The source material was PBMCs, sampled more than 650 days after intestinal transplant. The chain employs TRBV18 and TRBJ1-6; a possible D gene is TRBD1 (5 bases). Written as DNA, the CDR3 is TGTGCCAGCTCACCACCGCAGGGTTCAGGGTCACCCCTCCACTTT. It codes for CASSPPQGSGSPLHF. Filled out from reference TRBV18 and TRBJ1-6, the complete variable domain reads NAGVMQNPRHLVRRRGQEARLRCSPMKGHSHVYWYRQLPEEGLKFMVYLQKENIIDESGMPKERFSAEFPKEGPSILRIQQVVRGDSAAYFCASSPPQGSGSPLHFGNGTRLTVT.